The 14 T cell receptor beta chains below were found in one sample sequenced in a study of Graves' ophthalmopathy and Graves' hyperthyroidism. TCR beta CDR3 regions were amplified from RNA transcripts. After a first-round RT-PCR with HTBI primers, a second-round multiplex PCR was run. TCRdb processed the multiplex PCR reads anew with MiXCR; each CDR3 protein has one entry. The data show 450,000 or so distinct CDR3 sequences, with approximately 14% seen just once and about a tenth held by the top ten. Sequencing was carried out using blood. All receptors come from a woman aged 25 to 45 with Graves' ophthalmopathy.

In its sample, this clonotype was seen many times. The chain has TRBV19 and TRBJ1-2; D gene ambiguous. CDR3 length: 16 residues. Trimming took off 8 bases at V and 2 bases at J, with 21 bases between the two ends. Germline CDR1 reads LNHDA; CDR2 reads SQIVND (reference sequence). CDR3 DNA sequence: TGTGCCAGTTTATCTTGGGCCAAACCCTCCAACTATGGCTACACCTTC. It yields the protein CASLSWAKPSNYGYTF.

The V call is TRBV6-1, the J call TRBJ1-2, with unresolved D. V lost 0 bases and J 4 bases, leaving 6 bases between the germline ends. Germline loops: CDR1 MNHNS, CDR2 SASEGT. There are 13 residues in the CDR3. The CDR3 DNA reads TGTGCCAGCAGTGAAGCCCAGGTCTATGGCTACACCTTC. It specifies CASSEAQVYGYTF.

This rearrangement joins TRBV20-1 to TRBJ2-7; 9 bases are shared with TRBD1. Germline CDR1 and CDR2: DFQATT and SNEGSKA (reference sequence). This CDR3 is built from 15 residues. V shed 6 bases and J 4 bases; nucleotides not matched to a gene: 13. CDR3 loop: CSAAARTGVLYEQYF. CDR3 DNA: TGCAGTGCCGCAGCGAGGACAGGGGTTTTATACGAGCAGTACTTC.

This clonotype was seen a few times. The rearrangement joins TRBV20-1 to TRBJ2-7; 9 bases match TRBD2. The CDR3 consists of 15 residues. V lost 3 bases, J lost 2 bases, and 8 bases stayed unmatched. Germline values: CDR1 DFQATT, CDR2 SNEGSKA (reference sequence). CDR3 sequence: CSARIAGESPYEQYF. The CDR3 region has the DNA TGCAGTGCTAGGATAGCGGGGGAATCACCCTACGAGCAGTACTTC.

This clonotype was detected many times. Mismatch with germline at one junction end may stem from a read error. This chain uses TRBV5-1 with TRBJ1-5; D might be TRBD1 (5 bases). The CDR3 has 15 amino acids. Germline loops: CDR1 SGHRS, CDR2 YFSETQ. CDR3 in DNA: TGCGCCAGCAGCCTTACTACAGGCCCACGGCAGCCCCGGCATTTT. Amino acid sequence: CASSLTTGPRQPRHF.

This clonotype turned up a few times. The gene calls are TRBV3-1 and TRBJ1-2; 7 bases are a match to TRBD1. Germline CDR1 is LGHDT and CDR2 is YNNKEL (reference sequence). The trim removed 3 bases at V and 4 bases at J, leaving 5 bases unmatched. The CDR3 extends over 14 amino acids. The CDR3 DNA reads TGTGCCAGCAGCCACCAGACAGGGAGCTATGGCTACACCTTC. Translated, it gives CASSHQTGSYGYTF.

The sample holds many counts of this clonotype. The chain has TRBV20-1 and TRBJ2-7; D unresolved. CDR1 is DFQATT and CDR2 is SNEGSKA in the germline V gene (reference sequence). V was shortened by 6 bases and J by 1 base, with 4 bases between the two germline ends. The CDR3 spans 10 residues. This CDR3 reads CSAQSYEQYF. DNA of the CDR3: TGCAGTGCCCAGTCCTACGAGCAGTACTTC.

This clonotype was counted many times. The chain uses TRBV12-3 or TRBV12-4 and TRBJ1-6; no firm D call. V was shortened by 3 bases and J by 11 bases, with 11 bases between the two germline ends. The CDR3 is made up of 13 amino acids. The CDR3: CASSFGFSPPLHF. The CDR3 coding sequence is TGTGCCAGCAGTTTTGGGTTTAGTCCACCCCTCCACTTT.

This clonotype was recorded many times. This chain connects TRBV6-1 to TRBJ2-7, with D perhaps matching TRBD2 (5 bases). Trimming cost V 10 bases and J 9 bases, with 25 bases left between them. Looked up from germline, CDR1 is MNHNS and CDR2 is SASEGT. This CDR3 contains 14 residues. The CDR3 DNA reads TGTGCCACCCGAGTTTCTAGCTTTCTACGAGCGCAGTACTTC. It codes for CATRVSSFLRAQYF.

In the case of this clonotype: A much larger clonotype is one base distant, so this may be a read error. In nucleotides, the CDR3 is TGTTCCAGCAGTTTGAACCCACCTGGAATGGGTGTCTGGCACGAGCAGTACTTC. Translation gives CSSSLNPPGMGVWHEQYF. V usage is TRBV28 and J usage is TRBJ2-7; D not resolved. Germline V gene data show CDR1 as MDHEN and CDR2 as SYDVKM. The CDR3 spans 18 residues.

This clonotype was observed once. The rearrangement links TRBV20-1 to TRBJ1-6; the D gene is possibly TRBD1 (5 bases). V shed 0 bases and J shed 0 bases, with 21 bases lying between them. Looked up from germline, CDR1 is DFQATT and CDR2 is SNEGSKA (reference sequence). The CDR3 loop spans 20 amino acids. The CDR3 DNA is TGCAGTGCTAGAGACCCCCCGGGCCGGGGGGGGAGCTCCTATAATTCACCCCTCCACTTT. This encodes CSARDPPGRGGSSYNSPLHF.

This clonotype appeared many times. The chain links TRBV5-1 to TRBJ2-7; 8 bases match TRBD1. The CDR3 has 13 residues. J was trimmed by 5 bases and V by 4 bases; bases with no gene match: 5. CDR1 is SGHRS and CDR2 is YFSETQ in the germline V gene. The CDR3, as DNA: TGCGCCAGCAGCCGGACAGGGTTCCACGAGCAGTACTTC. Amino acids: CASSRTGFHEQYF.

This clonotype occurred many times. The CDR3 region is CASSYSGAGTYEQYF. CDR3 coding DNA: TGTGCCAGCAGTTACTCGGGGGCGGGAACTTACGAGCAGTACTTC. This chain links TRBV6-5 with TRBJ2-7; tentatively, D is TRBD1 or TRBD2 (6 bases each). The V end lost 0 bases, the J end lost 4 bases, and 13 bases lay between the germline ends. Germline values: CDR1 MNHEY, CDR2 SVGAGI. The CDR3 length is 15 residues.

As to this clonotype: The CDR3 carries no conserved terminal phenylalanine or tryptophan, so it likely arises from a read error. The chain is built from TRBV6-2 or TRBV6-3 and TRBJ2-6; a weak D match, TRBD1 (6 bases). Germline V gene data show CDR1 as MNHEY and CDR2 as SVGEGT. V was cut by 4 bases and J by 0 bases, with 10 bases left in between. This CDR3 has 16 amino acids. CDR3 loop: CASSSTGHSGANVLTV. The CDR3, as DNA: TGTGCCAGCAGTTCCACGGGACACTCTGGGGCCAACGTCCTGACTGTC.